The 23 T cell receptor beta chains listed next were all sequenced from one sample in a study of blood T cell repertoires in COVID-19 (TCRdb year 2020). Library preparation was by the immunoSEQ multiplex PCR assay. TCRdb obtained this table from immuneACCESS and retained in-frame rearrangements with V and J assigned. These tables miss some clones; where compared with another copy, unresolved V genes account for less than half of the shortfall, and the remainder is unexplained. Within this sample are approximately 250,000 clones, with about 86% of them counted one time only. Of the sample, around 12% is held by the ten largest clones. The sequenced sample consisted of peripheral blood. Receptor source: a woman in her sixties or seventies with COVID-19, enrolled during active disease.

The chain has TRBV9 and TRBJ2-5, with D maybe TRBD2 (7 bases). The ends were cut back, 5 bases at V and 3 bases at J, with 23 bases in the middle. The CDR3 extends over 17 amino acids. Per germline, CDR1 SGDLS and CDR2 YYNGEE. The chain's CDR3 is CASSRTLRGGREETQYF. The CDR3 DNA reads TGTGCCAGCAGTCGCACCTTAAGGGGGGGGCGGGAAGAGACCCAGTACTTC.

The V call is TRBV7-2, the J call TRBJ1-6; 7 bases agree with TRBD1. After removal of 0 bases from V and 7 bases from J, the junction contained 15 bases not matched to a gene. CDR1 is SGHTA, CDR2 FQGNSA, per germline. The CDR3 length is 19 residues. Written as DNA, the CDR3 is TGTGCCAGCAGCTTAGCGTTTAGGACAGGTTCGGCATTAAATTCACCCCTCCACTTT. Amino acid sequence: CASSLAFRTGSALNSPLHF.

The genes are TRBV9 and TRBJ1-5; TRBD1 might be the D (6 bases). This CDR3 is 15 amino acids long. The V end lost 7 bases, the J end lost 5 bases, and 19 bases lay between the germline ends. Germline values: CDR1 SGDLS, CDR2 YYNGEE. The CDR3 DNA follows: TGTGCCAGCTCCCGCGGCGGGGGGCTATATCAGCCCCAGCATTTT. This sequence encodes CASSRGGGLYQPQHF.

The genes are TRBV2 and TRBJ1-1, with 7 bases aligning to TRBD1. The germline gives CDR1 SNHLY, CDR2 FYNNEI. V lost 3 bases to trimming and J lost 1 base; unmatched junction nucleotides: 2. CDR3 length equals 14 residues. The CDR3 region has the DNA TGTGCCAGCAGTGACCGGACAGGGAACACTGAAGCTTTCTTT. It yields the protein CASSDRTGNTEAFF.

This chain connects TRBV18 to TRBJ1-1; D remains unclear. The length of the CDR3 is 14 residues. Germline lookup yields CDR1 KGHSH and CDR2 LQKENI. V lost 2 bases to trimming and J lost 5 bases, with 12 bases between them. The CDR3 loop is CASSPSRSGTEAFF. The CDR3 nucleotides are TGTGCCAGCTCACCATCACGGAGCGGGACTGAAGCTTTCTTT.

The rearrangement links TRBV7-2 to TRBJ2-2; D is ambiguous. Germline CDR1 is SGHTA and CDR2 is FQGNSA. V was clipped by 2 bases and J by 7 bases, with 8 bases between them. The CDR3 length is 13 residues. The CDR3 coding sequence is TGTGCCAGCAGCTTACCCCCTAGCGGGGAGCTGTTTTTT. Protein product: CASSLPPSGELFF.

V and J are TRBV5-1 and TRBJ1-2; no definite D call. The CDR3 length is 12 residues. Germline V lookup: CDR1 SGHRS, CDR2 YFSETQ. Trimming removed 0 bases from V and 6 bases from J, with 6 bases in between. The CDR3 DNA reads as TGCGCCAGCAGCTTGGGCCAGGATGGCTACACCTTC. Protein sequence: CASSLGQDGYTF.

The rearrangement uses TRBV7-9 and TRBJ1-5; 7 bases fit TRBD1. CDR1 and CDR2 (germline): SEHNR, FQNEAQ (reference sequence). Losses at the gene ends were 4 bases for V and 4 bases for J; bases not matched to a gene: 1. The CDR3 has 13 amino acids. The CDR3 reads CASSWTGNQPQHF. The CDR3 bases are TGTGCCAGCAGCTGGACAGGAAATCAGCCCCAGCATTTT.

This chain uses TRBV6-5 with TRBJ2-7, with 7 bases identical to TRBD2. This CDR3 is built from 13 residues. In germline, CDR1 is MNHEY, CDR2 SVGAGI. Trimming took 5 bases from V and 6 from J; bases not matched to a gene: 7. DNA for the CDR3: TGTGCCAGCAGTCCTCCCCAGCGGGGCGAGCAGTACTTC. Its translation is CASSPPQRGEQYF.

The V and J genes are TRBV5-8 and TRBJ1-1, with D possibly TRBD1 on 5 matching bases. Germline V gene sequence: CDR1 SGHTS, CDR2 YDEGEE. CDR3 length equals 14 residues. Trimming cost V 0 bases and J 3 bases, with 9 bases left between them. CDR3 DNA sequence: TGTGCCAGCAGCTTGGTCGTAGGGGACACTGAAGCTTTCTTT. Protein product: CASSLVVGDTEAFF.

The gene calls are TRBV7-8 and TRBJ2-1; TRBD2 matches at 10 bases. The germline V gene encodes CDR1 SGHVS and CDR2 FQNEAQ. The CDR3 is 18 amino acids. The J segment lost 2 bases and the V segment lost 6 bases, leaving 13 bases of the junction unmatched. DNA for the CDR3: TGTGCCAGCAGTCTCAGCGGGGGGGCCGTCATGACCTACAATGAGCAGTTCTTC. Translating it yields CASSLSGGAVMTYNEQFF.

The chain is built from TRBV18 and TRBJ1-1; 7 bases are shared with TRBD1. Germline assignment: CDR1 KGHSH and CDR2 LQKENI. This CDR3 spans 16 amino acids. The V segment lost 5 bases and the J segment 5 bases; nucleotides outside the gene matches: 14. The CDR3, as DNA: TGTGCCAGCTCATCCGACAGGGCGGTAGCGGGGACTGAAGCTTTCTTT. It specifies CASSSDRAVAGTEAFF.

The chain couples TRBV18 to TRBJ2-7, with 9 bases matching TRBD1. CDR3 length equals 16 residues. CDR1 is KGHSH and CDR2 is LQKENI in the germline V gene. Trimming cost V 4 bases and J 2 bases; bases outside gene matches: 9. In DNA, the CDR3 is TGTGCCAGCTCACAGTCGGGACAGGGAGGGACCTACGAGCAGTACTTC. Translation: CASSQSGQGGTYEQYF.

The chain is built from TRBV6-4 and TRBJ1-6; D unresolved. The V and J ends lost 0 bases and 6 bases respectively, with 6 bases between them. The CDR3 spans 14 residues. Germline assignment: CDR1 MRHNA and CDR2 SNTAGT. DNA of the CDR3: TGTGCCAGCAGTGACTCTGGCAGTAATTCACCCCTCCACTTT. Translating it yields CASSDSGSNSPLHF.

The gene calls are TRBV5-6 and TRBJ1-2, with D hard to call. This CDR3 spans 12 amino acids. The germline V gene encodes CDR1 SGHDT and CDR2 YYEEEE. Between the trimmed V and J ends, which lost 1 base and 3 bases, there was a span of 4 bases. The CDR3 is CASSLQYYGYTF. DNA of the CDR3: TGTGCCAGCAGCTTGCAATACTATGGCTACACCTTC.

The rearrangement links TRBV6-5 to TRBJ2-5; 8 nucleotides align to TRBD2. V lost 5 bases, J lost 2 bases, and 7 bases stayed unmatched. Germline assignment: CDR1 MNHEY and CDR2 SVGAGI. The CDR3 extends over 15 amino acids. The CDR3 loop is CASSRSGGLQETQYF. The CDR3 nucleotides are TGTGCCAGCAGTCGGAGCGGGGGCCTACAAGAGACCCAGTACTTC.

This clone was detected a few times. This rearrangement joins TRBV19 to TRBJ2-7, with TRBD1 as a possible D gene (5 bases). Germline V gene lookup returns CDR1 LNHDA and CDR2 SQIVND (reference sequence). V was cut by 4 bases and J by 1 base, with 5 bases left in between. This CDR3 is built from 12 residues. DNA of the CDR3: TGTGCCAGTAGTAAGGGGTCCTACGAGCAGTACTTC. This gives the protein CASSKGSYEQYF.

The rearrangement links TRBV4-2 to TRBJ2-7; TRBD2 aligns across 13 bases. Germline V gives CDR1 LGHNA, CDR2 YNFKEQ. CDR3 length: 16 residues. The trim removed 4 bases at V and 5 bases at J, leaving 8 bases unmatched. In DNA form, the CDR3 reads TGTGCCAGCAGCCTGTGGACTAGCGGGGGTAATAACGAGCAGTACTTC. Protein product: CASSLWTSGGNNEQYF.

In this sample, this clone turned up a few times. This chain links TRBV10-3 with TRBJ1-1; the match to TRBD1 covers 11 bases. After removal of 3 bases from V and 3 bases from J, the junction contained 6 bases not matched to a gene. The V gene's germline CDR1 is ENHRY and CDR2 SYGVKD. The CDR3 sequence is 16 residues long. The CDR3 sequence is CAISDSDRGLYTEAFF. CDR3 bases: TGTGCCATCAGTGATTCGGACAGGGGGCTGTACACTGAAGCTTTCTTT.

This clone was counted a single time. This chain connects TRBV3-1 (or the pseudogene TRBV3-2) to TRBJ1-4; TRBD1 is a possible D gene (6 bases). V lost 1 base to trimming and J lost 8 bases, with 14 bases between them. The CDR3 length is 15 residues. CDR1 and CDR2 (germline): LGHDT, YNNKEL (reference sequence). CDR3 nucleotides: TGTGCCAGCAGCCAAGGAGCAGGGGTTGTGGAAAAACTGTTTTTT. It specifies CASSQGAGVVEKLFF.

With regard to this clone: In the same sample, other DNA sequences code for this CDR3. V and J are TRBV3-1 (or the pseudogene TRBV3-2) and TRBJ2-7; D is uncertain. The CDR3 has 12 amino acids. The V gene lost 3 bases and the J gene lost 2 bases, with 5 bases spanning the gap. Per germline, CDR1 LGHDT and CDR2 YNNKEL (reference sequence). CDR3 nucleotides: TGTGCCAGCAGCCAGAGCCCCTACGAGCAGTACTTC. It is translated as CASSQSPYEQYF.

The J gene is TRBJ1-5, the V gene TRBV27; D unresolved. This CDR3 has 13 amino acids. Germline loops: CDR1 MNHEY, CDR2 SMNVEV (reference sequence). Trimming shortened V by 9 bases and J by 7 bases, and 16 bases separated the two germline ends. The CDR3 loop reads CASRPGEQQPQHF. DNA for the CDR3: TGTGCCAGTCGGCCGGGTGAACAACAGCCCCAGCATTTT.

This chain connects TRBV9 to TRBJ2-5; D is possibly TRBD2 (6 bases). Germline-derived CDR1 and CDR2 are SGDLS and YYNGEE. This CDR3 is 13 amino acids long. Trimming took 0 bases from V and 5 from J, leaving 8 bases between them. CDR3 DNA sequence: TGTGCCAGCAGCGTAGGAGGAGGGGAGACCCAGTACTTC. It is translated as CASSVGGGETQYF.